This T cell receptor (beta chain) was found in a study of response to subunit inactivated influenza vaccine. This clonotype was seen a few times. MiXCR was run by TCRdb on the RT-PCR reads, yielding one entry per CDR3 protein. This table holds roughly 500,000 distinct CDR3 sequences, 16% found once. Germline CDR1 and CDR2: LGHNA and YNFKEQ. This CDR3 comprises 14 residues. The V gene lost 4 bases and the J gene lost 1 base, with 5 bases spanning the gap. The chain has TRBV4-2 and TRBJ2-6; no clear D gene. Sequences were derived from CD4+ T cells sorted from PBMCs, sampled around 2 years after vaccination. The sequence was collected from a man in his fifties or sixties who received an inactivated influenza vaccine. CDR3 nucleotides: TGTGCCAGCAGCCGGCTTTCTGGGGCCAACGTCCTGACTTTC. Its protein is CASSRLSGANVLTF.